Presented here are 5 T cell receptor beta chains from one specimen sequenced in a study of Graves' ophthalmopathy and Graves' hyperthyroidism. Beta-chain TCR CDR3 regions were amplified from RNA transcripts. Second-round multiplex PCR followed a first-round RT-PCR using HTBI primers. TCRdb independently ran MiXCR on the multiplex PCR reads; one entry per CDR3 protein. The sample yields roughly 400,000 distinct CDR3 sequences, 15% to 20% seen once. Sequencing was done on a sample of peripheral blood. These receptors came from a young woman with Graves' ophthalmopathy.

In its sample, this clonotype was seen many times. The chain combines TRBV12-3 or TRBV12-4 with TRBJ1-1, with TRBD1 as a possible D gene (5 bases). The CDR3 extends over 13 amino acids. The V end lost 3 bases, the J end lost 5 bases, and 10 bases lay between the germline ends. The CDR3 nucleotides read TGTGCCAGCAGTTTTGGGTGGGGGACTGAAGCTTTCTTT. This encodes CASSFGWGTEAFF.

This clonotype showed up many times. The V call is TRBV24-1, the J call TRBJ2-7, with a tentative D call TRBD2 (7 bases). CDR3 length: 17 residues. Per germline, CDR1 KGHDR and CDR2 SFDVKD. With 8 bases removed from V and 2 bases from J, the gap between germline ends came to 24 bases. CDR3 coding DNA: TGTGCCACCATTGGGAGGGCGGGGGCTCAACCCGCCTACGAGCAGTACTTC. It is translated as CATIGRAGAQPAYEQYF.

Many counts were recorded for this clonotype. V and J are TRBV12-3 or TRBV12-4 and TRBJ2-7; D gene ambiguous. V gave up 2 bases and J gave up 4 bases, with 6 bases separating them. CDR3 length: 12 amino acids. In DNA, the CDR3 is TGTGCCAGCAGTTTATCTCAATACGAGCAGTACTTC. It yields the protein CASSLSQYEQYF.

This clonotype has at least ten counts. This rearrangement joins TRBV7-9 to TRBJ2-7, with D hard to call. Germline assignment: CDR1 SEHNR and CDR2 FQNEAQ (reference sequence). V lost 4 bases and J 2 bases, leaving 15 bases between the germline ends. The CDR3 runs to 15 residues. The DNA for the CDR3 is TGTGCCAGCAGCTCCCCCCTGAGAGGAACCTACGAGCAGTACTTC. The encoded protein is CASSSPLRGTYEQYF.

This clonotype was recorded at least ten times. The genes are TRBV30 and TRBJ1-6, with 7 bases lining up with TRBD1. The ends lost 3 bases at V and 6 bases at J; junction bases unmatched: 8. CDR1 and CDR2 from the germline V gene are GTSNPN and SVGIG (reference sequence). The CDR3 length is 15 residues. The CDR3 reads CAWSPTGQPNSPLHF. The CDR3 bases are TGTGCCTGGAGCCCCACGGGACAGCCTAATTCACCCCTCCACTTT.